Following are 30 T cell receptor beta chains from one sample sequenced in a study of T cell responses to AZD1222 COVID-19 vaccine. TCRdb's table, derived via immunoSEQ multiplex PCR, lists solely in-frame clones and lacks some. The data hold about 130,000 clones, with 75% to 90% observed a single time. The specimen was peripheral blood, collected 28 days after the second AZD1222 dose. These receptors were taken from an adult who received the AZD1222 COVID-19 vaccine.

The chain couples TRBV9 to TRBJ1-1; 9 bases agree with TRBD1. The CDR3 totals 14 residues. Trimming took 7 bases from V and 1 from J; bases not matched to a gene: 5. The germline V gene encodes CDR1 SGDLS and CDR2 YYNGEE. This CDR3 reads CASRQGVSNTEAFF. CDR3 DNA sequence: TGTGCCAGCCGACAGGGGGTTTCGAACACTGAAGCTTTCTTT.

This clone was seen only once. This sequence joins TRBV2 and TRBJ2-3, with D perhaps assigned TRBD1 or TRBD2 (5 bases each). This CDR3 is built from 14 residues. V gave up 8 bases and J gave up 3 bases, with 15 bases separating them. Per the germline V gene, CDR1 is SNHLY and CDR2 is FYNNEI. CDR3 sequence reads: CASSDGTQTDTQYF. CDR3 in DNA: TGTGCCAGCTCGGACGGGACCCAAACAGATACGCAGTATTTT.

V usage is TRBV24-1 and J usage is TRBJ1-5; D uncertain. The CDR3 runs 12 residues. CDR1 and CDR2 (germline): KGHDR, SFDVKD. Trimming took off 2 bases at V and 6 bases at J, with 4 bases between the two ends. The CDR3 loop is CATSDSGQPQHF. The CDR3 DNA sequence: TGTGCCACCAGTGATTCAGGTCAGCCCCAGCATTTT.

This clone was found a few times. The chain has TRBV14 and TRBJ1-4; no reliable D call. V lost 0 bases to trimming and J lost 6 bases, with 17 bases between them. The CDR3 is made up of 17 amino acids. Germline loops: CDR1 SGHDN, CDR2 FVKESK. The CDR3: CASSQESGRGYDEKLFF. The CDR3 DNA reads as TGTGCCAGCAGCCAAGAGTCCGGGAGAGGGTATGATGAAAAACTGTTTTTT.

The chain combines TRBV6-5 with TRBJ2-1; D may be TRBD1 or TRBD2 (6 bases each). This CDR3 region has 16 residues. CDR1 is MNHEY and CDR2 is SVGAGI in the germline V gene. The V gene lost 2 bases and the J gene lost 5 bases, with 16 bases spanning the gap. The CDR3 reads CASSYRGTRTHNEQFF. CDR3 sequence (DNA): TGTGCCAGCAGTTACAGGGGGACTCGGACCCACAATGAGCAGTTCTTC.

The chain recombines TRBV7-2 with TRBJ1-1; 8 bases are a match to TRBD1. Germline CDR1 reads SGHTA; CDR2 reads FQGNSA. The V gene end was trimmed by 3 bases and the J gene end by 4 bases; junction bases not matched to a gene: 7. CDR3 length: 15 residues. In nucleotides, the CDR3 is TGTGCCAGCAGCTTCCTCACAGGGGGGGGCACTGAAGCTTTCTTT. Encoded protein: CASSFLTGGGTEAFF. Together with reference TRBV7-2 and TRBJ1-1, the CDR3 gives the full variable domain: GAGVSQSPSNKVTEKGKDVELRCDPISGHTALYWYRQSLGQGLEFLIYFQGNSAPDKSGLPSDRFSAERTGGSVSTLTIQRTQQEDSAVYLCASSFLTGGGTEAFFGQGTRLTVV.

The gene calls are TRBV9 and TRBJ1-4, with 8 bases identical to TRBD1. V lost 3 bases and J lost 0; bases outside the gene matches: 10. The V gene's germline CDR1 is SGDLS and CDR2 YYNGEE. The CDR3 has 18 amino acids. The CDR3, as DNA: TGTGCCAGCAGCGGAAATGGACAGGGTTTCACAACTAATGAAAAACTGTTTTTT. Translated: CASSGNGQGFTTNEKLFF.

The chain employs TRBV28 and TRBJ2-7, with TRBD1 identical over 8 bases. Germline loops: CDR1 MDHEN, CDR2 SYDVKM. CDR3 length equals 15 residues. The junction had 9 bases not matched to a gene; V was cut back by 6 bases and J by 2 bases. CDR3 loop: CASSNTGTGTYEQYF. Here the CDR3 DNA reads TGTGCCAGCAGCAACACGGGGACAGGTACCTACGAGCAGTACTTC.

J is TRBJ2-7 and V is TRBV5-6, with 8 nucleotides matching TRBD1. The CDR3 consists of 15 residues. Germline trimming cut 3 bases from V and 3 bases from J; bases unmatched to any gene: 8. Germline loops: CDR1 SGHDT, CDR2 YYEEEE. In DNA, the CDR3 is TGTGCCAGCAGCTCGGAACGAGACAGGGGCTACGAGCAGTACTTC. The encoded protein is CASSSERDRGYEQYF.

V gene TRBV5-1 combines with J gene TRBJ2-1; 10 nucleotides match TRBD1. The germline CDR1 and CDR2 sequences are SGHRS and YFSETQ. V gave up 4 bases and J gave up 7 bases; unmatched junction bases: 8. The CDR3 loop spans 15 amino acids. CDR3 in DNA: TGCGCCAGCAGCATGGGACAGGGGAGGGTAAATGAGCAGTTCTTC. Amino acids: CASSMGQGRVNEQFF.

The genes are TRBV6-2 or TRBV6-3 and TRBJ2-7; D is undetermined. V shed 5 bases and J shed 3 bases, with 5 bases lying between them. The CDR3 loop spans 11 amino acids. Germline CDR1 and CDR2: MNHEY and SVGEGT. CDR3 region: CASSTDYEQYF. The DNA of the CDR3 is TGTGCCAGCAGTACCGACTACGAGCAGTACTTC.

This clone appeared a few times. The rearrangement links TRBV15 to TRBJ2-1, with TRBD1 matching 9 bases. The germline gives CDR1 LNHNV, CDR2 YYDKDF (reference sequence). J was trimmed by 5 bases and V by 0 bases; bases with no gene match: 8. The CDR3 spans 17 residues. The CDR3 is CATSRDQVGTGHNEQFF. The CDR3 DNA is TGTGCCACCAGCAGAGATCAAGTAGGGACAGGGCACAATGAGCAGTTCTTC. The whole variable domain, remainder taken from reference TRBV15 and TRBJ2-1, is DAMVIQNPRYQVTQFGKPVTLSCSQTLNHNVMYWYQQKSSQAPKLLFHYYDKDFNNEADTPDNFQSRRPNTSFCFLDIRSPGLGDTAMYLCATSRDQVGTGHNEQFFGPGTRLTVL.

V is TRBV4-3 and J is TRBJ1-3, with D perhaps TRBD1 (5 bases). The CDR3 totals 15 residues. The V and J ends lost 0 bases and 4 bases respectively, with 10 bases between them. The germline V gene has CDR1 LGHNA and CDR2 YSLEER. The CDR3 here is CASSQDRVGGNTIYF. Written as DNA, the CDR3 is TGCGCCAGCAGCCAAGACAGGGTGGGCGGAAACACCATATATTTT.

This sequence joins TRBV19 and TRBJ2-7; possible D gene TRBD1, 6 bases. The CDR3 sequence is 14 residues long. Germline V gives CDR1 LNHDA, CDR2 SQIVND (reference sequence). Trimming took 3 bases from V and 1 from J, leaving 10 bases between them. As DNA, the CDR3 is TGTGCCAGTAGTATCACAGGGCTATCCTACGAGCAGTACTTC. Translation gives CASSITGLSYEQYF.

This chain uses TRBV6-7 with TRBJ2-3; D ambiguous. TRBV6-7 is recorded as an ORF, its role being uncertain. Trimming left V 1 base short and J 2 bases short, with 13 bases between. This CDR3 spans 16 amino acids. This CDR3 reads CASSYLDPAYTDTQYF. Here the CDR3 DNA reads TGTGCCAGCAGTTACTTAGACCCGGCTTACACAGATACGCAGTATTTT.

The chain uses TRBV7-6 and TRBJ2-7; 8 nucleotides match TRBD1. Per the germline V gene, CDR1 is SGHVS and CDR2 is FNYEAQ. The CDR3 is 16 amino acids. V dropped 1 base and J dropped 3; count of bases not matched to a gene: 8. As DNA, the CDR3 is TGTGCCAGCAGCTTAGGGGCCGGACAGGGAATCTACGAGCAGTACTTC. Translation: CASSLGAGQGIYEQYF.

The chain uses TRBV7-2 and TRBJ2-3; 11 bases line up with TRBD2. The CDR3 is made up of 17 amino acids. The junction had 8 bases not matched to a gene; V was cut back by 6 bases and J by 0 bases. Per germline, CDR1 SGHTA and CDR2 FQGNSA. For the CDR3, the DNA is TGTGCCAGCAGTCGACGCCTAGCGGGGGGCAGCACAGATACGCAGTATTTT. Its translation is CASSRRLAGGSTDTQYF.

This chain joins TRBV30 and TRBJ1-6; the match to TRBD1 covers 7 bases. The CDR3 length is 15 residues. V lost 1 base to trimming and J lost 6 bases; unmatched junction nucleotides: 6. CDR1 and CDR2 from the germline V gene are GTSNPN and SVGIG (reference sequence). CDR3 sequence (DNA): TGTGCCTGGAGTGCCAGACAGGGTGCTAATTCACCCCTCCACTTT. Amino acid sequence: CAWSARQGANSPLHF.

This rearrangement joins TRBV9 to TRBJ1-2, with 9 positions matching TRBD1. CDR3 length: 13 amino acids. Germline V gene sequence: CDR1 SGDLS, CDR2 YYNGEE. The V and J ends lost 5 bases and 3 bases, in that order; junction bases with no gene match: 2. Here the CDR3 reads CASRTGGDYGYTF. The CDR3 coding sequence is TGTGCCAGCAGGACAGGGGGAGACTATGGCTACACCTTC.

This clone has more than one count but fewer than ten. The V call is TRBV7-9, the J call TRBJ1-4; TRBD1 might be the D (5 bases). V gave up 3 bases and J gave up 7 bases, with 12 bases separating them. The CDR3 consists of 14 residues. CDR1 is SEHNR and CDR2 is FQNEAQ in the germline V gene (reference sequence). CDR3 in DNA: TGTGCCAGCAGCTTGACACGGGGACGTGAAAAACTGTTTTTT. Its translation: CASSLTRGREKLFF.

This chain links TRBV4-1 with TRBJ2-2, with a possible D match to TRBD2 (6 bases). The CDR3 has 14 amino acids. Germline loops: CDR1 MGHRA, CDR2 YSYEKL. V was pared by 1 base and J by 7 bases, with 10 bases between. This chain's CDR3 is CASSQAQGLGELFF. The CDR3 region has the DNA TGCGCCAGCAGCCAAGCGCAGGGACTCGGGGAGCTGTTTTTT.

The chain links TRBV6-6 to TRBJ1-4; TRBD1 aligns across 8 bases. V dropped 7 bases and J dropped 8; count of bases not matched to a gene: 9. The CDR3 length is 14 residues. Germline CDR1 MNHNY, CDR2 SVGAGI (reference sequence). The CDR3, as DNA: TGTGCCAGCACCAAACCAGGGGGCGAAGAAAAACTGTTTTTT. Amino acid sequence: CASTKPGGEEKLFF.

The chain uses TRBV6-1 and TRBJ2-3; TRBD2 matches 11 bases. V was clipped by 4 bases and J by 0 bases; unmatched bases: 3. CDR1 and CDR2 (germline): MNHNS, SASEGT. The CDR3 loop spans 16 amino acids. The CDR3 loop is CASSARLAGSTDTQYF. The DNA of the CDR3 is TGTGCCAGCAGTGCTCGACTAGCGGGGAGCACAGATACGCAGTATTTT.

V is TRBV19 and J is TRBJ2-3, with 9 bases identical to TRBD1. Germline assignment: CDR1 LNHDA and CDR2 SQIVND (reference sequence). The CDR3 extends over 15 amino acids. V dropped 1 base and J dropped 6; count of bases not matched to a gene: 5. The CDR3 DNA reads TGTGCCAGTAGTATAGGGACAGGGGTTGATGATACGCAGTATTTT. Residues: CASSIGTGVDDTQYF.

The genes are TRBV14 and TRBJ1-3; D not certain. The CDR3 consists of 14 residues. V gave up 0 bases and J gave up 2 bases, with 5 bases separating them. Germline CDR1 is SGHDN and CDR2 is FVKESK. The CDR3 nucleotides are TGTGCCAGCAGCCAAGACAGTACTGGAAACACCATATATTTT. Translated, it gives CASSQDSTGNTIYF.

CDR3 in DNA: TGTGCCAGCAGCCGGGACCCCGGGGAGCTGTTTTTT. Translation: CASSRDPGELFF. This chain joins TRBV5-4 and TRBJ2-2, with D perhaps matching TRBD1 or TRBD2 (5 bases each). The length of the CDR3 is 12 residues. V gave up 4 bases and J gave up 6 bases, with 7 bases separating them. The germline V gene has CDR1 SGHNT and CDR2 YYREEE (reference sequence).

V gene TRBV20-1 combines with J gene TRBJ2-3; D may be TRBD1 (5 bases). Germline-derived CDR1 and CDR2 are DFQATT and SNEGSKA (reference sequence). V shed 4 bases and J shed 4 bases, with 15 bases lying between them. The CDR3 spans 14 residues. The CDR3 nucleotides read TGCAGTGCTAATGACAGAACCCGGGCAGATACGCAGTATTTT. It codes for CSANDRTRADTQYF.

The V and J genes are TRBV11-2 and TRBJ2-1; TRBD2 is a possible D gene (6 bases). The V end lost 1 base, the J end lost 8 bases, and 15 bases lay between the germline ends. The V gene's germline CDR1 is SGHAT and CDR2 FQNNGV. The CDR3 covers 15 residues. This CDR3 reads CASSLVSGPVDEQFF. Written as DNA, the CDR3 is TGTGCCAGCAGCTTAGTGAGCGGGCCTGTGGATGAGCAGTTCTTC.

The V call is TRBV7-9, the J call TRBJ1-4; the D gene is possibly TRBD1 (5 bases). Germline values: CDR1 SEHNR, CDR2 FQNEAQ (reference sequence). V was cut by 1 base and J by 5 bases, with 17 bases left in between. CDR3 size: 17 residues. The CDR3 nucleotides read TGTGCCAGCAGCTTAGGCCTAGAAGGGACGGGCAATGAAAAACTGTTTTTT. Protein sequence: CASSLGLEGTGNEKLFF.

This chain connects TRBV3-1 (or the pseudogene TRBV3-2) to TRBJ1-2; D not resolved. This CDR3 spans 12 amino acids. The V gene lost 2 bases and the J gene lost 7 bases, with 8 bases spanning the gap. Germline values: CDR1 LGHDT, CDR2 YNNKEL (reference sequence). The CDR3 DNA is TGTGCCAGCAGCCAACACGAGGGTGGCTACACCTTC. It specifies CASSQHEGGYTF.